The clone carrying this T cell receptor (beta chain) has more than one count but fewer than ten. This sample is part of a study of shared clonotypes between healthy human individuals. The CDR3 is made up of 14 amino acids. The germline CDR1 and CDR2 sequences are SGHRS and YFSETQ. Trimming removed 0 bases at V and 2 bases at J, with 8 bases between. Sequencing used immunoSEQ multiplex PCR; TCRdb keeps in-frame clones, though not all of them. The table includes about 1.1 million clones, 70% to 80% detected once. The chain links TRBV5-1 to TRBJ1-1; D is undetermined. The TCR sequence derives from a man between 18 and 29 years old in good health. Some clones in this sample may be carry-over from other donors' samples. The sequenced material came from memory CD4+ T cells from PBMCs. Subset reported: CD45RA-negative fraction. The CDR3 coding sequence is TGCGCCAGCAGCTTGGCGTCAGCCAACACTGAAGCTTTCTTT. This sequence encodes CASSLASANTEAFF.